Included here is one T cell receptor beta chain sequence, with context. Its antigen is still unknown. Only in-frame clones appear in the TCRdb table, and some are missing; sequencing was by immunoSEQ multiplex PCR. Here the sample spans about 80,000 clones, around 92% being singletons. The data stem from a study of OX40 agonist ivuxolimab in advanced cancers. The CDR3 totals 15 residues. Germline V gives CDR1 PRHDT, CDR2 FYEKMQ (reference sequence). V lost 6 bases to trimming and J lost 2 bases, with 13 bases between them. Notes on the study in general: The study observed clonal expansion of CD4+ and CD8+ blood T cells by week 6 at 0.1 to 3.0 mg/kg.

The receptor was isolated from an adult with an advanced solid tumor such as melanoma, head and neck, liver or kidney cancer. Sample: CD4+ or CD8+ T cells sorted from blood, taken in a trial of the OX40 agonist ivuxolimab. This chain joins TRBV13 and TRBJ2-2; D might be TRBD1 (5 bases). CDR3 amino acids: CASSPGAANTGELFF. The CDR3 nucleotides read TGTGCCAGCAGTCCTGGGGCGGCTAACACCGGGGAGCTGTTTTTT.